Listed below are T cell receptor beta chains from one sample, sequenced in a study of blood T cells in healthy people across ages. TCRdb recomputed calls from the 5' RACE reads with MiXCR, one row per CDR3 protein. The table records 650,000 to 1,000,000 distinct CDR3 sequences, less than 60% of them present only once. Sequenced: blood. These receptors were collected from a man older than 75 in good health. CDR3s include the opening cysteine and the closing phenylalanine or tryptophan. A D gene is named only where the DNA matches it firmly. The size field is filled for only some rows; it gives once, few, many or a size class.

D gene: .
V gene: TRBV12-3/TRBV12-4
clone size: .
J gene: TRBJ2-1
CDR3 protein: CASSSRGGASYNEQFF
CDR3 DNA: TGTGCCAGCAGCTCTAGGGGGGGAGCTTCCTACAATGAGCAGTTCTTC

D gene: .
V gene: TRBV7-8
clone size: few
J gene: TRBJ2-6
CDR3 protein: CASSLARRRSDGANVLTF
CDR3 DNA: TGTGCCAGCAGCTTAGCGCGACGGCGTAGTGACGGGGCCAACGTCCTGACTTTC

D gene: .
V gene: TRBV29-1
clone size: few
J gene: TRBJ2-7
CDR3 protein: CSVSLGLTYEQYF
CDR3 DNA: TGCAGCGTGAGCTTGGGACTGACCTACGAGCAGTACTTC

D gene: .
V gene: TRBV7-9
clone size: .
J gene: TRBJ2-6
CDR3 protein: CASSVLRGLSGANVLTF
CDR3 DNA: TGTGCCAGCAGCGTCCTCCGGGGCCTCTCTGGGGCCAACGTCCTGACTTTC

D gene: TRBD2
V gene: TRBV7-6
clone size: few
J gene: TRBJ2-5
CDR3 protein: CASSEGASGVPNEQYF
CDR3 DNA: TGTGCCAGCAGCGAAGGGGCTAGCGGGGTCCCCAATGAGCAGTACTTC

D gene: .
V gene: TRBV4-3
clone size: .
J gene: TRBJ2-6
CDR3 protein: CASSQDTAGANVLTF
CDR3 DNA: TGCGCCAGCAGCCAAGATACCGCTGGGGCCAACGTCCTGACTTTC

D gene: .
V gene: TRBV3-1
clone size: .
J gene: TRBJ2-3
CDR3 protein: CASSQTGQTGTDTQYF
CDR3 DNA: TGTGCCAGCAGCCAGACAGGACAGACAGGCACAGATACGCAGTATTTT

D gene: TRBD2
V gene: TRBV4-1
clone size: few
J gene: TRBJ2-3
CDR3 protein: CASSQEGSGLAMADTQYF
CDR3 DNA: TGCGCCAGCAGCCAAGAAGGCTCGGGACTAGCGATGGCAGATACGCAGTATTTT

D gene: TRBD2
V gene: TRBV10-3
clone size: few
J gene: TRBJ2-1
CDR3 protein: CAISGSSGDNEQFF
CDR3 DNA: TGTGCCATCAGTGGTTCTAGCGGGGACAATGAGCAGTTCTTC

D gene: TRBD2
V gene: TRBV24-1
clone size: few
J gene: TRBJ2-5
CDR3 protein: CATSDLRTSGIARETQYF
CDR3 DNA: TGTGCCACCAGTGACCTTAGGACTAGCGGGATAGCGAGGGAGACCCAGTACTTC

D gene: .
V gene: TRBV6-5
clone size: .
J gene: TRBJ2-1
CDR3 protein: CASSYNGGGGNEQFF
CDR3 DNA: TGTGCCAGCAGTTACAACGGGGGTGGAGGGAATGAGCAGTTCTTC

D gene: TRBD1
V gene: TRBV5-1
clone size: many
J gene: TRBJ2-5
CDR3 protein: CASSSPGQGRETQYF
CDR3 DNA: TGCGCCAGCAGCTCACCGGGACAGGGAAGAGAGACCCAGTACTTC

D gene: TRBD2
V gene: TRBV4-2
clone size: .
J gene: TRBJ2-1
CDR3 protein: CASSQDSSGGASYNEQFF
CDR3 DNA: TGTGCCAGCAGCCAAGATTCAAGCGGGGGGGCCTCCTACAATGAGCAGTTCTTC

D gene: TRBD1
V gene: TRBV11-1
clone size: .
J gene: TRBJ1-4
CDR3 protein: CASSPGQGKEKLFF
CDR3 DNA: TGTGCCAGCAGCCCAGGACAGGGGAAGGAAAAACTGTTTTTT

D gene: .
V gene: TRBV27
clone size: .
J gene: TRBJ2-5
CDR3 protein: CASSSTGRQETQYF
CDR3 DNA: TGTGCCAGCAGTTCAACAGGGAGGCAAGAGACCCAGTACTTC

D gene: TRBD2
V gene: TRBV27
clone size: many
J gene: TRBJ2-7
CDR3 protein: CASSSGGRGRANEQYF
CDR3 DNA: TGTGCCAGCAGTTCGGGGGGGAGGGGGAGGGCCAACGAGCAGTACTTC

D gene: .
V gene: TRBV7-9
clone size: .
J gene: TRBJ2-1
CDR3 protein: CASSALGSVSNEQFF
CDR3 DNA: TGTGCCAGCAGCGCCTTGGGAAGTGTTAGCAATGAGCAGTTCTTC

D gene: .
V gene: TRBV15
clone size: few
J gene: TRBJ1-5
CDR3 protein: CATGAGYQPQHF
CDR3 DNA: TGTGCCACAGGGGCGGGGTACCAGCCCCAGCATTTT

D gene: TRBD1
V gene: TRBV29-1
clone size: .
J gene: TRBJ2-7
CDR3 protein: CGAGTGNNEQYF
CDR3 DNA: TGCGGTGCCGGGACAGGGAACAATGAGCAGTACTTC

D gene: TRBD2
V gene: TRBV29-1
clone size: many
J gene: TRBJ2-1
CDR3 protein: CSSRTSGRWEQFF
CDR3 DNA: TGCAGCTCCCGGACTAGCGGGAGATGGGAGCAGTTCTTC

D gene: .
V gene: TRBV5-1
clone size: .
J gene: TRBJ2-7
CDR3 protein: CASSEIQGSSEQYF
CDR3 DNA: TGCGCCAGCAGCGAGATACAAGGGTCTAGCGAGCAGTACTTC

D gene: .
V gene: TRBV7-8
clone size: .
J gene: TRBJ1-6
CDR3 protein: CASSLDRDLNSPLHF
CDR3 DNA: TGTGCCAGCAGCTTAGATCGAGACCTAAATTCACCCCTCCACTTT

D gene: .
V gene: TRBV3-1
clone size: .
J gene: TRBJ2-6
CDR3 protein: CASSEMMGAGANVLTF
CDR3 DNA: TGTGCCAGCAGCGAAATGATGGGCGCTGGGGCCAACGTCCTGACTTTC

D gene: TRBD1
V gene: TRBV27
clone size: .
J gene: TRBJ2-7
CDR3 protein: CASSSRGYLYEQYF
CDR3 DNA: TGTGCCAGCAGTTCCAGGGGGTACCTATACGAGCAGTACTTC

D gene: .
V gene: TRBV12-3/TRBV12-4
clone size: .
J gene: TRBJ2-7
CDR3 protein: CASSEKGRVKNNEQYF
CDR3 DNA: TGTGCCAGCAGTGAAAAGGGACGAGTGAAAAACAATGAGCAGTACTTC

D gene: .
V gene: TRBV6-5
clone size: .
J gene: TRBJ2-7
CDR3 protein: CASRGTTYEQYF
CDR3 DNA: TGTGCCAGCAGGGGGACGACCTACGAGCAGTACTTC

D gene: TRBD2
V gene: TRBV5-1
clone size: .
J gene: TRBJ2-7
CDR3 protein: CASSPRSSGSDEQYF
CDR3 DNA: TGCGCCAGCAGCCCTCGGTCTAGCGGGAGTGACGAGCAGTACTTC

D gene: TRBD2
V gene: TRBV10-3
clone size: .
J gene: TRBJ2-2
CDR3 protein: CAIRSGSDTGELFF
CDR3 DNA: TGTGCCATCAGAAGCGGGAGTGACACCGGGGAGCTGTTTTTT

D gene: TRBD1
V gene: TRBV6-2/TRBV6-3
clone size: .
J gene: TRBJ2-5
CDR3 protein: CASSSSQGETYNEQYF
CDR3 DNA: TGTGCCAGCAGTTCGTCCCAGGGGGAGACGTACAATGAGCAGTACTTC

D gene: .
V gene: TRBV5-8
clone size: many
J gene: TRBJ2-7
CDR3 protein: CASSLGGYSYEQYF
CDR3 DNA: TGTGCCAGCAGCTTGGGGGGGTACTCCTACGAGCAGTACTTC

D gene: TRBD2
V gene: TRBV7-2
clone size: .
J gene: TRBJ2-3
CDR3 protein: CASSSAGAGTDTQYF
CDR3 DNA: TGTGCCAGCAGCTCAGCGGGAGCGGGGACAGATACGCAGTATTTT

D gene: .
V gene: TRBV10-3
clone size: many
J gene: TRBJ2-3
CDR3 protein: CAISEKAHTDTQYF
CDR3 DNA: TGTGCCATCAGTGAAAAAGCGCACACAGATACGCAGTATTTT

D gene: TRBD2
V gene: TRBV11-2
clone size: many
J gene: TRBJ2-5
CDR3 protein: CASSLEVAGEQETQYF
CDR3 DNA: TGTGCCAGCAGCTTAGAGGTAGCGGGGGAACAAGAGACCCAGTACTTC

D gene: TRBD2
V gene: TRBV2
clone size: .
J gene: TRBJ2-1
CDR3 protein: CASSDPSGLYNEQFF
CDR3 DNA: TGTGCCAGCAGTGATCCTAGCGGCCTCTACAATGAGCAGTTCTTC

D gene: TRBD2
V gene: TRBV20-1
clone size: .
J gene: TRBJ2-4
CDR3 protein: CSASGTSGPSAKNIQYF
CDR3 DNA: TGCAGTGCGTCCGGGACTAGCGGACCCTCGGCCAAAAACATTCAGTACTTC

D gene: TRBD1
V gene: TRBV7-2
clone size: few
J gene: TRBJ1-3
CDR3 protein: CASSWGQGNTIYF
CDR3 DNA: TGTGCCAGCAGCTGGGGACAGGGAAACACCATATATTTT

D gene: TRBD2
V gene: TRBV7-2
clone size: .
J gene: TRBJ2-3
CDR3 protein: CASSSYSGSADTQYF
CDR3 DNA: TGTGCCAGCAGCTCCTATAGCGGGAGCGCAGATACGCAGTATTTT

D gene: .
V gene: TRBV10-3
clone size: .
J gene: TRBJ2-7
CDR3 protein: CAISASQDLFSYEQYF
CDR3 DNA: TGTGCCATCAGTGCCTCCCAGGACTTATTCTCCTACGAGCAGTACTTC

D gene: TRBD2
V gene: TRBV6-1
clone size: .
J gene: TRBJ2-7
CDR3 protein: CASTRTSGAPREQYF
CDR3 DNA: TGTGCCAGCACTCGGACTAGCGGGGCCCCCCGCGAGCAGTACTTC

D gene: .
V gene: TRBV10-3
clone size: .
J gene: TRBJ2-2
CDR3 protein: CAIRGLASTGELFF
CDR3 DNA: TGTGCCATCAGGGGCTTGGCCAGTACCGGGGAGCTGTTTTTT

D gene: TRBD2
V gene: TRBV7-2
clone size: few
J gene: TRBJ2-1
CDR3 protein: CASSLVGASGSYNEQFF
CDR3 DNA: TGTGCCAGCAGCTTAGTCGGGGCTAGCGGGTCCTACAATGAGCAGTTCTTC

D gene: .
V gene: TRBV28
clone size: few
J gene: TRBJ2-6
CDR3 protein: CASSSAQTSGANVLTF
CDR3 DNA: TGTGCCAGCAGTTCCGCCCAGACCTCTGGGGCCAACGTCCTGACTTTC

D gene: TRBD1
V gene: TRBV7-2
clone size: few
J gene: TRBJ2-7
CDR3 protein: CASSPGTGRRHEQYF
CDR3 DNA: TGTGCCAGCAGCCCGGGGACAGGGAGACGACACGAGCAGTACTTC

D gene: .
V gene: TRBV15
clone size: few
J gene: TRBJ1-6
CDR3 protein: CATSRDSAPGTLNSPLHF
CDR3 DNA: TGTGCCACCAGCAGAGATTCGGCACCAGGAACTCTAAATTCACCCCTCCACTTT